These T cell receptor beta chains were read from a single sample in a study of metastatic and nonmetastatic thyroid tumors. With MiXCR, TCRdb reprocessed the PCR reads. The repertoire has 15,000 or so clones, around 13% of them found once; the top ten carry 25% to 30%. Sequenced input: blood. The source is a female donor with papillary thyroid cancer or a benign thyroid nodule (not recorded which). Some clones in this sample may be carry-over from other donors' samples. Both conserved end residues are part of each CDR3. Fields, in order: clone size, J gene, D gene, V gene, CDR3 protein, CDR3 DNA. A D gene is named only where the DNA matches it firmly. Not all rows give a size; the values are once, few, many and, for expanded clones, a class.

clone size: .
J gene: TRBJ2-7
D gene: .
V gene: TRBV7-8
CDR3 protein: CASILGDYEQYF
CDR3 DNA: TGTGCCAGCATCTTAGGGGACTACGAGCAGTACTTC

clone size: many
J gene: TRBJ2-3
D gene: .
V gene: TRBV10-3
CDR3 protein: CAISGETSLDTQYF
CDR3 DNA: TGTGCCATCAGTGGGGAGACCTCCTTAGATACGCAGTATTTT

clone size: many
J gene: TRBJ1-2
D gene: .
V gene: TRBV27
CDR3 protein: CASSLVGDNYGYTF
CDR3 DNA: TGTGCCAGCAGTTTGGTAGGCGATAACTATGGCTACACCTTC

clone size: medium-sized
J gene: TRBJ1-2
D gene: .
V gene: TRBV6-2/TRBV6-3
CDR3 protein: CASSSLHYRESDYGYTF
CDR3 DNA: TGTGCCAGCAGTTCCCTACACTACAGGGAGTCGGACTATGGCTACACCTTC

clone size: few
J gene: TRBJ2-7
D gene: .
V gene: TRBV28
CDR3 protein: CASSLGRLGYEQYF
CDR3 DNA: TGTGCCAGCAGTTTAGGACGGTTAGGCTACGAGCAGTACTTC

clone size: .
J gene: TRBJ2-2
D gene: .
V gene: TRBV11-2
CDR3 protein: CASSSREGQNTGELFF
CDR3 DNA: TGTGCCAGCAGCTCCCGCGAGGGTCAGAACACCGGGGAGCTGTTTTTT

clone size: medium-sized
J gene: TRBJ2-7
D gene: .
V gene: TRBV12-3/TRBV12-4
CDR3 protein: CASSSFYEQYF
CDR3 DNA: TGTGCCAGCAGTTCGTTCTACGAGCAGTACTTC

clone size: many
J gene: TRBJ1-5
D gene: TRBD1
V gene: TRBV19
CDR3 protein: CASSRQGGAQPQHF
CDR3 DNA: TGTGCCAGTAGTCGACAGGGAGGCGCTCAGCCCCAGCATTTT

clone size: many
J gene: TRBJ2-3
D gene: .
V gene: TRBV20-1
CDR3 protein: CSARAVWGSDTQYF
CDR3 DNA: TGCAGTGCTAGGGCCGTGTGGGGATCTGATACGCAGTATTTT

clone size: many
J gene: TRBJ1-1
D gene: .
V gene: TRBV18
CDR3 protein: CASSPRDGDEAFF
CDR3 DNA: TGTGCCAGCTCACCACGGGACGGTGACGAAGCTTTCTTT

clone size: .
J gene: TRBJ1-5
D gene: .
V gene: TRBV28
CDR3 protein: CASSRATGNDQPQHF
CDR3 DNA: TGTGCCAGCAGCAGGGCCACCGGTAATGATCAGCCCCAGCATTTT

clone size: many
J gene: TRBJ2-5
D gene: .
V gene: TRBV5-5
CDR3 protein: CASSQNSLGETQYF
CDR3 DNA: TGTGCCAGCAGCCAAAATAGCCTCGGGGAGACCCAGTACTTC

clone size: many
J gene: TRBJ2-2
D gene: TRBD1
V gene: TRBV5-1
CDR3 protein: CASSLGQVTVYTGELFF
CDR3 DNA: TGCGCCAGCAGCCTAGGACAGGTGACGGTGTACACCGGGGAGCTGTTTTTT

clone size: many
J gene: TRBJ2-1
D gene: TRBD2
V gene: TRBV7-2
CDR3 protein: CASSQGAGAFYEQFF
CDR3 DNA: TGTGCCAGCAGCCAAGGAGCGGGGGCTTTCTATGAGCAGTTCTTC

clone size: few
J gene: TRBJ2-7
D gene: .
V gene: TRBV27
CDR3 protein: CASSLRTGRAYEQYF
CDR3 DNA: TGTGCCAGCAGTTTACGGACAGGGAGGGCCTACGAGCAGTACTTC

clone size: many
J gene: TRBJ2-7
D gene: .
V gene: TRBV7-8
CDR3 protein: CASSFSAVAAGSYSYEQYF
CDR3 DNA: TGTGCCAGCAGCTTTTCGGCCGTAGCTGCGGGGTCCTACTCCTACGAGCAGTACTTC

clone size: few
J gene: TRBJ1-4
D gene: .
V gene: TRBV19
CDR3 protein: CASKIGYSVEKLFF
CDR3 DNA: TGTGCCAGTAAGATCGGGTACTCTGTGGAAAAACTGTTTTTT

clone size: few
J gene: TRBJ2-7
D gene: .
V gene: TRBV7-8
CDR3 protein: CASIFVGKQYF
CDR3 DNA: TGTGCCAGCATCTTCGTGGGGAAGCAGTACTTC

clone size: medium-sized
J gene: TRBJ2-7
D gene: .
V gene: TRBV7-3
CDR3 protein: CASSLRPSSYEQYF
CDR3 DNA: TGTGCCAGCAGCCTACGACCTAGCTCCTACGAGCAGTACTTC